The clone carrying this T cell receptor beta chain was observed a handful of times. The data stem from a study of T cells in Graves' hyperthyroidism and ophthalmopathy. The TCR beta CDR3 regions underwent amplification using RNA transcripts as the source. HTBI primers were the set used in a first-round RT-PCR of the TCR CDR3. TCRdb called the multiplex PCR reads again in MiXCR, with one record for every CDR3 protein. The top ten hold around 31% of the sample, which has 700,000 to 850,000 distinct CDR3 sequences, 30% to 40% seen once. The CDR3 is 14 residues long. Germline V gives CDR1 SGHAT, CDR2 FQNNGV. The J segment lost 7 bases and the V segment lost 4 bases, leaving 7 bases of the junction unmatched.

The sample taken for sequencing was blood. This clonotype was sampled from a woman between 35 and 50 years old with Graves' hyperthyroidism. This chain connects TRBV11-2 to TRBJ1-2; TRBD1 aligns across 9 bases. This CDR3 reads CASSSTTGGFGYTF. The CDR3 region has the DNA TGTGCCAGCAGCTCCACGACAGGGGGTTTTGGCTACACCTTC.